A single sample is the source of the 24 T cell receptor beta chains below, sequenced in a study of shared T cell receptors in the human thymus. Assay used: immunoSEQ multiplex PCR; TCRdb lists only in-frame clones, some missing. The table includes about 380,000 clones, roughly 94% detected once. The sample comprised thymocytes. These receptors originate from a human donor.

V is TRBV28 and J is TRBJ1-2, with unresolved D. Germline CDR1 MDHEN, CDR2 SYDVKM. This CDR3 region has 15 residues. The V and J ends lost 6 bases and 4 bases respectively, with 18 bases between them. CDR3 residues: CASSSTGRRSYGYTF. CDR3 in DNA: TGTGCCAGCAGCTCTACGGGCAGGCGATCCTATGGCTACACCTTC.

V is TRBV7-2 and J is TRBJ2-5; 7 bases line up with TRBD1. The CDR3 totals 13 residues. V gave up 2 bases and J gave up 3 bases; unmatched junction bases: 0. Germline loops: CDR1 SGHTA, CDR2 FQGNSA. The CDR3 sequence is CASSLTGEETQYF. As DNA, the CDR3 is TGTGCCAGCAGCTTAACAGGGGAAGAGACCCAGTACTTC.

This chain joins TRBV27 and TRBJ2-7; D ambiguous. Germline V CDR1 and CDR2: MNHEY, SMNVEV (reference sequence). The CDR3 covers 12 residues. V was shortened by 4 bases and J by 2 bases, with 6 bases between the two germline ends. CDR3 bases: TGTGCCAGCAGTTCTGTGCCCTACGAGCAGTACTTC. Translation: CASSSVPYEQYF.

The gene calls are TRBV6-1 and TRBJ1-1; 7 nucleotides line up with TRBD1. Germline V gene data show CDR1 as MNHNS and CDR2 as SASEGT. CDR3 length equals 13 residues. The V gene end was trimmed by 6 bases and the J gene end by 5 bases; junction bases not matched to a gene: 6. The CDR3 protein is CASSQGVRTEAFF. Here the CDR3 DNA reads TGTGCCAGCAGCCAGGGGGTAAGGACTGAAGCTTTCTTT.

The chain employs TRBV18 and TRBJ1-1; 8 nucleotides match TRBD1. Trimming took 6 bases from V and 1 from J; bases not matched to a gene: 7. The CDR3 extends over 15 amino acids. Germline V gene sequence: CDR1 KGHSH, CDR2 LQKENI. In nucleotides, the CDR3 is TGTGCCAGCTCCCCGAGGACAGGGCGGAACACTGAAGCTTTCTTT. Translating it yields CASSPRTGRNTEAFF. Together with reference TRBV18 and TRBJ1-1, the CDR3 gives the full variable domain: NAGVMQNPRHLVRRRGQEARLRCSPMKGHSHVYWYRQLPEEGLKFMVYLQKENIIDESGMPKERFSAEFPKEGPSILRIQQVVRGDSAAYFCASSPRTGRNTEAFFGQGTRLTVV.

The rearrangement links TRBV27 to TRBJ2-5, with D perhaps TRBD2 (6 bases). The CDR3 covers 12 residues. V lost 4 bases and J 6 bases, leaving 9 bases between the germline ends. Per germline, CDR1 MNHEY and CDR2 SMNVEV (reference sequence). The CDR3 is CASSSGGQTQYF. The CDR3 coding sequence is TGTGCCAGCAGTTCCGGGGGACAGACCCAGTACTTC.

This sequence joins TRBV18 and TRBJ1-1; the D is unclear. In germline, CDR1 is KGHSH, CDR2 LQKENI. V lost 8 bases to trimming and J lost 1 base, with 14 bases between them. The CDR3 totals 14 residues. This CDR3 reads CASHGRPSNTEAFF. The CDR3 coding sequence is TGTGCCAGCCACGGGAGGCCCTCGAACACTGAAGCTTTCTTT. Drawing the rest from reference TRBV18 and TRBJ1-1, the complete variable domain is NAGVMQNPRHLVRRRGQEARLRCSPMKGHSHVYWYRQLPEEGLKFMVYLQKENIIDESGMPKERFSAEFPKEGPSILRIQQVVRGDSAAYFCASHGRPSNTEAFFGQGTRLTVV.

This chain links TRBV7-9 with TRBJ2-2; D unresolved. The germline gives CDR1 SEHNR, CDR2 FQNEAQ (reference sequence). The CDR3 runs 16 residues. Trimming took 1 base from V and 3 from J, leaving 12 bases between them. The CDR3 region is CASSLDHGSDTGELFF. The CDR3 DNA reads as TGTGCCAGCAGCTTAGATCATGGGTCGGACACCGGGGAGCTGTTTTTT.

The chain is built from TRBV18 and TRBJ2-2; D may match TRBD1 or TRBD2 (5 bases each). The CDR3 loop spans 17 amino acids. In germline, CDR1 is KGHSH, CDR2 LQKENI. Trimming removed 6 bases from V and 3 bases from J, with 20 bases in between. CDR3 in DNA: TGTGCCAGCTCCTTCAAGGGGAGAAGGGGTTACACCGGGGAGCTGTTTTTT. This translates into CASSFKGRRGYTGELFF.

This sequence joins TRBV5-1 and TRBJ2-5, with 8 bases lining up with TRBD2. From germline, CDR1 is SGHRS and CDR2 YFSETQ. With V trimmed by 2 bases and J by 5 bases, 14 bases remained unmatched. The CDR3 has 17 amino acids. The CDR3 DNA is TGCGCCAGCAGCTTTTCCCCTTGGGCGGGAGGATCCGAGACCCAGTACTTC. This sequence encodes CASSFSPWAGGSETQYF.

The chain has TRBV6-1 and TRBJ1-1, with D perhaps matching TRBD1 (6 bases). V dropped 2 bases and J dropped 0 bases, with 16 bases sitting between them. Germline lookup yields CDR1 MNHNS and CDR2 SASEGT. The CDR3 has 17 amino acids. The CDR3 sequence is CASSEHRAVSMNTEAFF. For the CDR3, the DNA is TGTGCCAGCAGTGAACACAGGGCCGTATCTATGAACACTGAAGCTTTCTTT.

CDR3 protein: CASSLAPRETQYF. The CDR3, as DNA: TGTGCCAGCAGCTTGGCTCCCAGGGAGACCCAGTACTTC. The chain employs TRBV5-5 and TRBJ2-5; no definite D call. Trimming left V 0 bases short and J 5 bases short, with 8 bases between. The CDR3 loop spans 13 amino acids. Germline V gene data show CDR1 as SGHKS and CDR2 as YYEKEE (reference sequence). The full variable domain, completed using reference TRBV5-5 and TRBJ2-5, is DAGVTQSPTHLIKTRGQQVTLRCSPISGHKSVSWYQQVLGQGPQFIFQYYEKEERGRGNFPDRFSARQFPNYSSELNVNALLLGDSALYLCASSLAPRETQYFGPGTRLLVL.

This clone showed up just once. This rearrangement joins TRBV27 to TRBJ2-7; 9 bases match TRBD2. J was trimmed by 0 bases and V by 3 bases; bases with no gene match: 9. The CDR3 is made up of 17 amino acids. Germline V CDR1 and CDR2: MNHEY, SMNVEV (reference sequence). As DNA, the CDR3 is TGTGCCAGCAGTTTCAAGGGGCGGGAGGGGGACTCCTACGAGCAGTACTTC. Amino acids: CASSFKGREGDSYEQYF.

J is TRBJ1-2 and V is TRBV6-1; TRBD1 matches at 9 bases. Germline V CDR1 and CDR2: MNHNS, SASEGT. This CDR3 is 14 amino acids long. V shed 4 bases, J shed 7 bases, and the junction held 7 bases outside the gene matches. CDR3 amino acids: CASSGYRGLGGYTF. CDR3 sequence (DNA): TGTGCCAGCAGTGGGTACAGGGGGCTTGGTGGCTACACCTTC.

The V gene is TRBV12-5, the J gene TRBJ1-2; 7 bases agree with TRBD1. CDR1 is LGHNT, CDR2 FRNRAP, per germline. This CDR3 region has 16 residues. V was pared by 1 base and J by 5 bases, with 10 bases of the junction left unmatched. In DNA form, the CDR3 reads TGTGCTAGTGGTTTGGCCGGGACAGCCTCACGGTATGGCTACACCTTC. Its protein product is CASGLAGTASRYGYTF.

This clone appeared once. The chain employs TRBV27 and TRBJ2-7; 14 positions agree with TRBD2. The junction had 12 bases not matched to a gene; V was cut back by 6 bases and J by 5 bases. The CDR3 runs 17 residues. The germline V gene encodes CDR1 MNHEY and CDR2 SMNVEV (reference sequence). The CDR3 reads CASRPTGTSGSEDEQYF. The CDR3 region has the DNA TGTGCCAGCAGACCAACCGGGACTAGCGGGAGTGAGGACGAGCAGTACTTC.

The CDR3 region is CSVVGVRVAKNIQYF. CDR3 nucleotide sequence: TGCAGCGTTGTTGGTGTCCGCGTAGCCAAAAACATTCAGTACTTC. The chain carries TRBV29-1 and TRBJ2-4, with D unclear. V was clipped by 4 bases and J by 0 bases, with 13 bases between them. CDR3 length equals 15 residues. Germline-derived CDR1 and CDR2 are SQVTM and ANQGSEA. Variable domain in full (rest from reference TRBV29-1 and TRBJ2-4): SAVISQKPSRDICQRGTSLTIQCQVDSQVTMMFWYRQQPGQSLTLIATANQGSEATYESGFVIDKFPISRPNLTFSTLTVSNMSPEDSSIYLCSVVGVRVAKNIQYFGAGTRLSVL.

This clone has a single count. The genes are TRBV6-1 and TRBJ2-7; TRBD2 agrees at 9 bases. V lost 3 bases, J lost 6 bases, and 6 bases stayed unmatched. Germline V gene lookup returns CDR1 MNHNS and CDR2 SASEGT. The CDR3 spans 14 residues. This CDR3 reads CASSDPSGTREQYF. In DNA form, the CDR3 reads TGTGCCAGCAGTGATCCTAGCGGGACGCGCGAGCAGTACTTC.

The chain is built from TRBV29-1 and TRBJ1-5; 8 bases match TRBD1. J gave up 3 bases and V 4 bases, and 14 bases lay outside the gene matches. The germline CDR1 and CDR2 sequences are SQVTM and ANQGSEA. CDR3 length: 17 residues. The CDR3, as DNA: TGCAGCGTTGTTATTCGGGTTAGGACAGGGATCAATCAGCCCCAGCATTTT. This translates into CSVVIRVRTGINQPQHF. Variable domain in full (rest from reference TRBV29-1 and TRBJ1-5): SAVISQKPSRDICQRGTSLTIQCQVDSQVTMMFWYRQQPGQSLTLIATANQGSEATYESGFVIDKFPISRPNLTFSTLTVSNMSPEDSSIYLCSVVIRVRTGINQPQHFGDGTRLSIL.

In this sample, this clone turned up once. This chain connects TRBV9 to TRBJ2-3; D call uncertain. The CDR3 runs to 15 residues. V was pared by 6 bases and J by 3 bases, with 17 bases between. CDR1 is SGDLS and CDR2 is YYNGEE in the germline V gene. CDR3 sequence reads: CASTPGPERTDTQYF. The CDR3 nucleotides are TGTGCCAGCACCCCTGGGCCGGAAAGGACAGATACGCAGTATTTT.

This rearrangement joins TRBV5-6 to TRBJ2-7; 7 positions agree with TRBD1. The CDR3 sequence is 15 residues long. After removal of 4 bases from V and 2 bases from J, the junction contained 9 bases not matched to a gene. CDR1 is SGHDT and CDR2 is YYEEEE in the germline V gene. The CDR3 sequence is CASSRGRGSTYEQYF. DNA for the CDR3: TGTGCCAGCAGCCGAGGCAGGGGGTCAACCTACGAGCAGTACTTC.

J is TRBJ2-7 and V is TRBV7-9, with 7 bases that match TRBD2. CDR1 SEHNR and CDR2 FQNEAQ come from the germline V gene (reference sequence). This CDR3 contains 16 residues. The V segment lost 5 bases and the J segment 0 bases; nucleotides outside the gene matches: 10. CDR3 protein: CASSRGDAQSSYEQYF. The CDR3 DNA follows: TGTGCCAGCAGCCGGGGGGACGCCCAGAGCTCCTACGAGCAGTACTTC.

The genes are TRBV7-2 and TRBJ2-7; D is uncertain. Germline-derived CDR1 and CDR2 are SGHTA and FQGNSA. Trimming pared 2 bases from V and 3 bases from J, leaving 11 bases between. The CDR3 sequence is 14 residues long. The CDR3 loop is CASSLSSGFYEQYF. In DNA form, the CDR3 reads TGTGCCAGCAGCTTATCTTCCGGTTTCTACGAGCAGTACTTC.

This chain joins TRBV5-4 and TRBJ2-1, with 11 positions matching TRBD2. This CDR3 region has 16 residues. The germline V gene encodes CDR1 SGHNT and CDR2 YYREEE (reference sequence). V was pared by 5 bases and J by 4 bases, with 8 bases of the junction left unmatched. CDR3 DNA: TGTGCCAGCAGTTGTGGACTAGCGGGCGTTTACAATGAGCAGTTCTTC. Amino acid sequence: CASSCGLAGVYNEQFF.